Following are 8 T cell receptor beta chains from one sample sequenced in a study of T cell clonality in common variable immunodeficiency. Clones were read by immunoSEQ multiplex PCR, and TCRdb kept only the in-frame ones, dropping some. Sampling found about 52,000 clones, none seen once. Sequenced material: peripheral blood mononuclear cells. These receptors all stem from a person aged 18 to 70 in good health.

This clone was recorded many times. The DNA ends 3 residues before the CDR3 does, and the rest of the CDR3 is filled in from the germline J gene. The chain carries TRBV14 and TRBJ2-7; 7 bases agree with TRBD1. J lost 1 base, V lost 1 base, and 7 bases had no gene match. CDR1 SGHDN and CDR2 FVKESK come from the germline V gene. CDR3 size: 16 residues. The CDR3 reads CASSQAGTALSYEQYF. The DNA read from the CDR3 is TGTGCCAGCAGCCAAGCCGGGACAGCGCTTTCCTACGAG.

As regards this clone: The CDR3 extends 3 residues past the end of the read, so its final part is completed from the germline J gene. The V call is TRBV30, the J call TRBJ2-7, with TRBD2 matching 8 bases. The CDR3 is made up of 12 amino acids. Germline V CDR1 and CDR2: GTSNPN, SVGIG (reference sequence). V dropped 1 base and J dropped 6; count of bases not matched to a gene: 2. CDR3 DNA (partial): TGTGCCTGGAGTGAACTAGCGGCCGAG. This codes for CAWSELAAE. The full CDR3 sequence reads CAWSELAAEQYF.

This clone was seen ten or more times. Sequencing ends 3 residues short of the CDR3 end; the germline J gene provides the rest. The chain joins TRBV30 to TRBJ1-2; 9 bases are a match to TRBD1. Per the germline V gene, CDR1 is GTSNPN and CDR2 is SVGIG (reference sequence). V lost 2 bases to trimming and J lost 4 bases; unmatched junction nucleotides: 5. The CDR3 has 14 amino acids. The CDR3 protein is CAWSRTGGGYGYTF. The CDR3 bases that were read are TGTGCCTGGAGTCGTACAGGGGGCGGCTATGGC.

This clone was recorded many times. The CDR3 is CASSEDRRGYTF. Partial CDR3 DNA: TGCGCCAGCAGTGAGGACAGGAGGGGC. V and J are TRBV10-1 and TRBJ1-2; D is perhaps TRBD1 (6 bases). With the read ending 3 residues before the CDR3 end, the germline J gene is used to fill in that end. The CDR3 runs 12 residues. CDR1 and CDR2 from the germline V gene are WNHNN and SYGVQD (reference sequence).

This clone was seen repeatedly, ten times or more. The read stops 3 residues short of the end of the CDR3; the missing end is completed from the germline J gene. The rearrangement uses TRBV7-2 and TRBJ2-7; D gene ambiguous. CDR3 length equals 13 residues. V was shortened by 4 bases and J by 6 bases, with 13 bases between the two germline ends. Germline CDR1 reads SGHTA; CDR2 reads FQGNSA. The part of the CDR3 DNA that was read is TGTGCCAGCAGCTCCGCGCCCCGGGTCGAG. As protein: CASSSAPRVE. The whole CDR3 protein is CASSSAPRVEQYF.

This clone was picked up many times. The read falls 3 residues short of the CDR3 end, and the missing part is taken from the germline J gene. The chain joins TRBV19 to TRBJ2-7, with D maybe TRBD2 (6 bases). Germline V lookup: CDR1 LNHDA, CDR2 SQIVND (reference sequence). CDR3 length: 13 residues. V was trimmed by 6 bases and J by 5 bases, leaving 14 bases between them. The CDR3 is CASRRRGSHEQYF. CDR3 DNA (partial): TGTGCCAGTAGACGGAGGGGCAGCCACGAG.

This clone was recorded at least ten times. The read terminates 3 residues before the CDR3 end, so the remaining end is supplied by the germline J gene. The chain carries TRBV18 and TRBJ2-5; D call uncertain. V was pared by 0 bases and J by 2 bases, with 7 bases between. The CDR3 covers 14 residues. Per the germline V gene, CDR1 is KGHSH and CDR2 is LQKENI. This chain's CDR3 is CASSPPTQQETQYF. The CDR3 DNA, read in part, is TGTGCCAGCTCACCACCCACGCAGCAAGAGACC.

This clone was counted ten times or more. The CDR3 end lies 3 residues beyond the end of the read and is filled in from the germline J gene. The chain couples TRBV10-3 to TRBJ2-2; weak D call: TRBD1 (6 bases). The V gene lost 8 bases and the J gene lost 2 bases, with 9 bases spanning the gap. This CDR3 region has 13 residues. The germline V gene has CDR1 ENHRY and CDR2 SYGVKD. Partial CDR3 DNA: TGTGCCATCTCAGGGGAAAACACCGGGGAG. It encodes CAISGENTGE. In full, the CDR3 reads CAISGENTGELFF.